Following are 32 T cell receptor beta chains from one sample sequenced in a study of T cells in Graves' hyperthyroidism and ophthalmopathy. The CDR3 regions of TCR beta were amplified from RNA transcripts. During a first-round RT-PCR of the TCR CDR3, the HTBI primer set was used. TCRdb re-called the multiplex PCR reads with MiXCR, one entry per CDR3 protein. The sample gives 450,000 to 700,000 distinct CDR3 sequences, about 43% of which show up once; about 20% is in the top ten. Sequencing input: peripheral blood or thyroid tissue (not recorded which). The receptors come from an adult woman with Graves' disease, either hyperthyroidism or ophthalmopathy (not recorded which).

This clonotype was observed many times. The chain carries TRBV6-5 and TRBJ1-6; maybe TRBD1 (5 bases). With 2 bases removed from V and 7 bases from J, the gap between germline ends came to 12 bases. CDR1 and CDR2 from the germline V gene are MNHEY and SVGAGI. The CDR3 runs to 15 residues. The CDR3 bases are TGTGCCAGCAGTTACGGGGGGATCAGGAATTCACCCCTCCACTTT. It yields the protein CASSYGGIRNSPLHF.

As regards this clonotype: The junction departs from germline at one end; a sequencing error may be responsible. This chain joins TRBV20-1 and TRBJ1-2; D possibly corresponds to TRBD1 (6 bases). This CDR3 comprises 14 residues. Germline V gene data show CDR1 as DFQATT and CDR2 as SNEGSKA (reference sequence). CDR3 nucleotides: TGCAGTGCTAGTCCCACAGGGAGGAGCTATGACTACACCTTC. Residues: CSASPTGRSYDYTF.

This clonotype showed up many times. V is TRBV2 and J is TRBJ2-7; possibly TRBD1 or TRBD2 for D (5 bases each). Germline CDR1 SNHLY, CDR2 FYNNEI. The ends were cut back, 3 bases at V and 3 bases at J, with 12 bases in the middle. The CDR3 loop spans 14 amino acids. CDR3 region: CASSEGERGYEQYF. The DNA for the CDR3 is TGTGCCAGCAGTGAGGGGGAGAGGGGCTACGAGCAGTACTTC. Filled out from reference TRBV2 and TRBJ2-7, the complete variable domain reads EPEVTQTPSHQVTQMGQEVILRCVPISNHLYFYWYRQILGQKVEFLVSFYNNEISEKSEIFDDQFSVERPDGSNFTLKIRSTKLEDSAMYFCASSEGERGYEQYFGPGTRLTVT.

This clonotype was seen more than once but under ten times. The chain recombines TRBV6-5 with TRBJ2-3, with D tentatively TRBD1 (5 bases). V dropped 5 bases and J dropped 0 bases, with 6 bases sitting between them. CDR3 size: 13 residues. Germline V gene sequence: CDR1 MNHEY, CDR2 SVGAGI. CDR3 nucleotide sequence: TGTGCCAGCAGTCAGGGCAGCACAGATACGCAGTATTTT. It specifies CASSQGSTDTQYF.

This clonotype was detected ten times or more. The chain joins TRBV5-1 to TRBJ2-7; D gene uncertain. Germline CDR1 is SGHRS and CDR2 is YFSETQ. The CDR3 length is 14 residues. V was clipped by 1 base and J by 2 bases, with 10 bases between them. The CDR3 nucleotides are TGCGCCAGCAGCTTGCGACCTTTAACCTACGAGCAGTACTTC. Amino acids: CASSLRPLTYEQYF.

The J gene is TRBJ2-3, the V gene TRBV7-9; 7 bases match TRBD2. Germline V gives CDR1 SEHNR, CDR2 FQNEAQ (reference sequence). V shed 3 bases, J shed 0 bases, and the junction held 6 bases outside the gene matches. This CDR3 is built from 16 residues. CDR3 in amino acids: CASSFPTSPSTDTQYF. The CDR3 coding sequence is TGTGCCAGCAGCTTCCCGACTAGCCCAAGCACAGATACGCAGTATTTT.

The chain is built from TRBV7-2 and TRBJ2-5; D is unresolved. Germline CDR1 and CDR2: SGHTA and FQGNSA. The CDR3 extends over 13 amino acids. Trimming stripped 8 bases from V and 3 bases from J, with 13 bases between. CDR3: CASAAHGKETQYF. The CDR3 bases are TGTGCCAGCGCGGCGCACGGCAAAGAGACCCAGTACTTC.

This chain connects TRBV9 to TRBJ1-1, with D possibly matching TRBD1 (6 bases). V lost 4 bases to trimming and J lost 9 bases, with 13 bases between them. There are 12 residues in the CDR3. The germline gives CDR1 SGDLS, CDR2 YYNGEE. The chain's CDR3 is CASSQVGGKAFF. The CDR3 DNA follows: TGTGCCAGCAGCCAGGTAGGGGGTAAAGCTTTCTTT.

The count of this clonotype is one. The rearrangement uses TRBV2 and TRBJ1-5; tentatively, D is TRBD1 (6 bases). Germline V gene lookup returns CDR1 SNHLY and CDR2 FYNNEI. The V end was cut by 8 bases, the J end by 7 bases, with 15 bases between. The CDR3 loop spans 13 amino acids. Here the CDR3 reads CASDPGERQPQHF. CDR3 nucleotides: TGTGCCAGCGACCCAGGGGAGAGGCAGCCCCAGCATTTT.

The chain is built from TRBV11-2 and TRBJ1-1; 7 nucleotides align to TRBD1. The V gene's germline CDR1 is SGHAT and CDR2 FQNNGV. J gave up 7 bases and V 0 bases, and 2 bases lay outside the gene matches. The CDR3 length is 13 residues. CDR3 sequence (DNA): TGTGCCAGCAGCTTAGAGACAGGGATTGAAGCTTTCTTT. Its translation is CASSLETGIEAFF.

This clonotype occurred a few times. The chain employs TRBV10-3 and TRBJ2-7; D is unclear. CDR3 length: 12 residues. CDR1 and CDR2 (germline): ENHRY, SYGVKD. Between the trimmed V and J ends, which lost 1 base and 4 bases, there was a span of 5 bases. The CDR3 DNA reads as TGTGCCATCAGTGAGTTGGCTTACGAGCAGTACTTC. Amino acid sequence: CAISELAYEQYF.

To note about this clonotype: Germline is not matched at one junction end, which may reflect a read error. This chain uses TRBV7-9 with TRBJ1-5; no firm D call. The CDR3 runs 13 residues. From germline, CDR1 is SEHNR and CDR2 FQNEAQ (reference sequence). In DNA, the CDR3 is TGTACCAGCAGCTTAAATAGCAATCAGCCCCAGCATTTT. It specifies CTSSLNSNQPQHF.

The sample holds many counts of this clonotype. The J gene is TRBJ2-7, the V gene TRBV14, with TRBD2 matching 7 bases. CDR1 is SGHDN, CDR2 FVKESK, per germline. The CDR3 is 14 residues long. V dropped 4 bases and J dropped 9; count of bases not matched to a gene: 12. The CDR3 DNA follows: TGTGCCAGCAGCCCACCGGGACTGGGGAGGGCGCAGTACTTC. It yields the protein CASSPPGLGRAQYF.

This chain joins TRBV29-1 and TRBJ2-5, with TRBD2 identical over 8 bases. Germline V gene sequence: CDR1 SQVTM, CDR2 ANQGSEA. V dropped 6 bases and J dropped 7; count of bases not matched to a gene: 19. The CDR3 extends over 16 amino acids. CDR3 in amino acids: CSVGFSGTNARWTQYF. DNA of the CDR3: TGCAGCGTCGGCTTTAGCGGGACTAATGCCAGGTGGACCCAGTACTTC.

This clonotype was counted at least ten times. The V and J genes are TRBV5-1 and TRBJ1-3, with D hard to call. This CDR3 has 13 amino acids. Germline CDR1 is SGHRS and CDR2 is YFSETQ. V dropped 1 base and J dropped 2 bases, with 4 bases sitting between them. The DNA for the CDR3 is TGCGCCAGCAGCTTGATGCCTGGAAACACCATATATTTT. This encodes CASSLMPGNTIYF.

The chain employs TRBV7-9 and TRBJ2-6; 8 nucleotides agree with TRBD1. The V segment lost 5 bases and the J segment 4 bases; nucleotides outside the gene matches: 16. Looked up from germline, CDR1 is SEHNR and CDR2 is FQNEAQ (reference sequence). The CDR3 has 19 residues. In DNA form, the CDR3 reads TGTGCCAGCAGCCGCAAAATGACAGGGGAGGCTCCCGGGGCCAACGTCCTGACTTTC. Translating gives CASSRKMTGEAPGANVLTF.

This clonotype came up many times. CDR3 sequence: CSARGLDRGVYDEQYF. The DNA for the CDR3 is TGCAGTGCTAGAGGTCTCGACCGGGGGGTTTATGACGAGCAGTACTTC. The chain links TRBV20-1 to TRBJ2-7; 7 bases line up with TRBD2. The germline gives CDR1 DFQATT, CDR2 SNEGSKA (reference sequence). Trimming took 1 base from V and 5 from J; bases not matched to a gene: 14. The CDR3 contains 16 residues.

The CDR3 is CASSLWELNTGELIYGYTF. The DNA for the CDR3 is TGTGCCAGCAGCCTCTGGGAATTGAACACCGGGGAGCTGATCTATGGCTACACCTTC. The chain recombines TRBV7-9 with TRBJ1-2; D is unresolved. V gave up 5 bases and J gave up 4 bases, with 29 bases separating them. In germline, CDR1 is SEHNR, CDR2 FQNEAQ (reference sequence). The CDR3 has 19 residues.

The chain couples TRBV7-6 to TRBJ2-7, with D hard to call. There are 14 residues in the CDR3. Trimming removed 4 bases at V and 0 bases at J, with 10 bases between. The germline CDR1 and CDR2 sequences are SGHVS and FNYEAQ. Here the CDR3 DNA reads TGTGCCAGCAGCTCAACCGTGAGCTCCTACGAGCAGTACTTC. Translated, it gives CASSSTVSSYEQYF.

This clonotype was counted a few times. The rearrangement joins TRBV25-1 to TRBJ1-2; no firm D call. Germline V gives CDR1 MGHDK, CDR2 SYGVNS. CDR3 length: 14 residues. V was cut by 8 bases and J by 4 bases, with 17 bases left in between. CDR3 nucleotides: TGTGCCAGCCGAAACAAGTTCCCAGGCTATGGCTACACCTTC. Its translation is CASRNKFPGYGYTF.

V and J are TRBV25-1 and TRBJ2-7; no firm D call. The CDR3 spans 14 residues. The germline V and J ends were trimmed by 0 bases and 2 bases, with 8 bases remaining between them. The germline CDR1 and CDR2 sequences are MGHDK and SYGVNS. CDR3: CASSEYDGPYEQYF. In DNA, the CDR3 is TGTGCCAGCAGTGAATACGACGGACCCTACGAGCAGTACTTC.

This clonotype was detected ten times or more. The CDR3 sequence is CSVDVGGGTEAFF. Here the CDR3 DNA reads TGCAGCGTTGATGTGGGGGGGGGGACTGAAGCTTTCTTT. This chain links TRBV29-1 with TRBJ1-1, with a possible D match to TRBD1 (5 bases). The CDR3 length is 13 residues. Germline-derived CDR1 and CDR2 are SQVTM and ANQGSEA. The V and J ends lost 3 bases and 5 bases respectively, with 13 bases between them.

The CDR3 loop reads CAISAGGGSNQPQHF. The CDR3 nucleotides are TGTGCCATCAGTGCAGGGGGAGGGAGCAATCAGCCCCAGCATTTT. The chain employs TRBV10-3 and TRBJ1-5; 7 nucleotides line up with TRBD1. After removal of 4 bases from V and 1 base from J, the junction contained 4 bases not matched to a gene. CDR1 and CDR2 (germline): ENHRY, SYGVKD. The length of the CDR3 is 15 residues.

This clonotype appeared many times. The rearrangement uses TRBV14 and TRBJ2-7; D remains ambiguous. The V gene lost 0 bases and the J gene lost 6 bases, with 9 bases spanning the gap. Per the germline V gene, CDR1 is SGHDN and CDR2 is FVKESK. The CDR3 extends over 13 amino acids. The CDR3 protein is CASSQENPLEQYF. The CDR3 coding sequence is TGTGCCAGCAGCCAAGAGAACCCCCTCGAGCAGTACTTC.

J is TRBJ1-6 and V is TRBV7-2; 7 positions match TRBD1. The CDR3 covers 15 residues. J was trimmed by 7 bases and V by 5 bases; bases with no gene match: 8. Germline CDR1 and CDR2: SGHTA and FQGNSA. Here the CDR3 DNA reads TGTGCCAGCAGCCTAGACAGGGAGGGAAATTCACCCCTCCACTTT. It specifies CASSLDREGNSPLHF.

Ten or more counts support this clonotype. The rearrangement links TRBV7-6 to TRBJ2-2; D may be TRBD1 (5 bases). Germline V CDR1 and CDR2: SGHVS, FNYEAQ. Trimming removed 5 bases at V and 6 bases at J, with 16 bases between. The CDR3 loop spans 15 amino acids. The CDR3 DNA sequence: TGTGCCAGCAGCCCGCAGGGCTCTGACGCCGGGGAGCTGTTTTTT. Encoded protein: CASSPQGSDAGELFF.

The rearrangement uses TRBV5-1 and TRBJ1-4; a weak D match, TRBD1 (5 bases). CDR3 length equals 15 residues. The V end lost 4 bases, the J end lost 7 bases, and 17 bases lay between the germline ends. The germline gives CDR1 SGHRS, CDR2 YFSETQ. CDR3 loop: CASSRPGAWGEKLFF. For the CDR3, the DNA is TGCGCCAGCAGCCGCCCCGGGGCTTGGGGTGAAAAACTGTTTTTT.

The chain employs TRBV9 and TRBJ2-7; perhaps TRBD2 as D (6 bases). The CDR3 length is 11 residues. Germline CDR1 reads SGDLS; CDR2 reads YYNGEE. In DNA form, the CDR3 reads TGTGCTAGCGGCGGATCCTACGAGCAGTACTTC. As protein: CASGGSYEQYF.

The table lists this clonotype with many counts. The genes are TRBV2 and TRBJ2-7; D call uncertain. This CDR3 has 12 residues. The V and J ends lost 4 bases and 9 bases respectively, with 13 bases between them. From germline, CDR1 is SNHLY and CDR2 FYNNEI. CDR3 DNA: TGTGCCAGCAGTGTTTCCCTAGATGGGCAGTACTTC. Amino acid sequence: CASSVSLDGQYF.

The rearrangement joins TRBV29-1 to TRBJ1-1, with 7 bases identical to TRBD1. Germline assignment: CDR1 SQVTM and CDR2 ANQGSEA. The CDR3 is made up of 12 amino acids. J gave up 6 bases and V 4 bases, and 5 bases lay outside the gene matches. CDR3 residues: CSVGQGLPEAFF. CDR3 bases: TGCAGCGTTGGACAGGGCTTGCCTGAAGCTTTCTTT.

The chain has TRBV2 and TRBJ2-7; maybe TRBD1 (5 bases). This CDR3 has 12 amino acids. CDR1 SNHLY and CDR2 FYNNEI come from the germline V gene. Trimming removed 4 bases at V and 5 bases at J, with 9 bases between. The CDR3 reads CASSGQPDEQYF. DNA for the CDR3: TGTGCCAGCAGTGGACAGCCGGACGAGCAGTACTTC.

In its sample, this clonotype was seen many times. The V and J genes are TRBV11-2 and TRBJ1-2; D gene ambiguous. The germline CDR1 and CDR2 sequences are SGHAT and FQNNGV. The CDR3 is 16 amino acids. Trimming left V 1 base short and J 4 bases short, with 16 bases between. CDR3 DNA sequence: TGTGCCAGCAGCTTAGGGACCAGGTCGGATAGCTATGGCTACACCTTC. Translated: CASSLGTRSDSYGYTF. The variable domain in full, completed from reference TRBV11-2 and TRBJ1-2, reads EAGVAQSPRYKIIEKRQSVAFWCNPISGHATLYWYQQILGQGPKLLIQFQNNGVVDDSQLPKDRFSAERLKGVDSTLKIQPAKLEDSAVYLCASSLGTRSDSYGYTFGSGTRLTVV.